This TCR beta chain was recorded in a study of T cell clusters in autoimmune cytopenias. Study in general: The mean age of healthy donor controls was 56 years, the median roughly 59 years.

Germline CDR1 MGHRA, CDR2 YSYEKL. This CDR3 has 15 residues. TRB was amplified from 250 ng of peripheral blood genomic DNA per sample. TRB was amplified by touch-down multiplex PCR, primer pools A and B combined. TCRdb re-called the multiplex PCR reads; one entry per CDR3 protein, DNA not given. Reported are about 4,500 distinct CDR3 sequences; the ten largest clones contain about 11%. The sample also formed part of further work on T cell repertoires in aging, cancer and after chemotherapy. That work states: The whole study produced a dataset of several million TCR reads. In healthy donors, age-related TCR diversity loss mainly reflected lost richness. The repertoire data cannot show anything about immunological memory following chemotherapy.

The sequenced material came from peripheral blood. V usage is TRBV4-1 and J usage is TRBJ2-2; TCRdb selects TRBD1, and the lack of DNA leaves this call unchecked. This TCR was recovered from a human donor in good health. This CDR3 is CASSHSTGAPGELFF.